The 18 T cell receptor beta chains given below trace back to one sample, sequenced in a study of shared clonotypes between healthy human individuals (dated by TCRdb to 2019 to 2021). Library construction relied on the immunoSEQ multiplex PCR assay. The source is immuneACCESS, and TCRdb retained only in-frame sequences with V and J called. Part of the clones is not carried over; for the studies checked, unresolved V genes explain less than half of this, and the remainder is unexplained. This sample comprises about half a million clones, around 85% of them detected only once. The top ten hold about 13% of the sample. Source material: PBMCs. Receptors were obtained from a woman between 35 and 50 years old in good health. Some clones in this sample may be carry-over from other donors' samples.

V and J are TRBV4-2 and TRBJ1-2; maybe TRBD1 (6 bases). The germline gives CDR1 LGHNA, CDR2 YNFKEQ. Trimming cost V 4 bases and J 8 bases, with 23 bases left between them. This CDR3 region has 16 residues. The CDR3 DNA follows: TGTGCCAGCAGCCTATCGCCTAGTGGGGGCGCGGACGGCTACACCTTC. This sequence encodes CASSLSPSGGADGYTF.

The J gene is TRBJ1-1, the V gene TRBV27; 10 nucleotides align to TRBD1. This CDR3 has 16 amino acids. Per the germline V gene, CDR1 is MNHEY and CDR2 is SMNVEV (reference sequence). The V segment lost 3 bases and the J segment 3 bases; nucleotides outside the gene matches: 7. The CDR3 nucleotides are TGTGCCAGCAGTTTTTCTTTGGGACAGGGGTACACTGAAGCTTTCTTT. Its protein is CASSFSLGQGYTEAFF.

The genes are TRBV7-6 and TRBJ2-7; no clear D. The CDR3 totals 12 residues. V lost 4 bases and J 6 bases, leaving 10 bases between the germline ends. Germline-derived CDR1 and CDR2 are SGHVS and FNYEAQ. The CDR3 sequence: CASSSAGSEQYF. CDR3 sequence (DNA): TGTGCCAGCAGCTCCGCCGGTTCCGAGCAGTACTTC.

The CDR3 region has the DNA TGTGCCAGCACCCCTTGGACAAAAGAGACCCAGTACTTC. This translates into CASTPWTKETQYF. This chain connects TRBV6-4 to TRBJ2-5; the D gene is possibly TRBD1 (5 bases). V lost 7 bases, J lost 3 bases, and 12 bases lay in between. This CDR3 contains 13 residues. Germline V CDR1 and CDR2: MRHNA, SNTAGT.

Details on this clone: A far larger clone is one base from this, pointing to a likely read error. This chain links TRBV4-1 with TRBJ1-1; 8 bases fit TRBD1. The CDR3 extends over 14 amino acids. Losses at the gene ends were 1 base for V and 4 bases for J; bases not matched to a gene: 2. Germline CDR1 reads MGHRA; CDR2 reads YSYEKL. The CDR3 sequence is CASSQADRGTEAFF. The CDR3 nucleotides read TGCGCCAGCAGCCAAGCTGACAGGGGCACTGAAGCTTTCTTT.

This sequence joins TRBV19 and TRBJ2-7; no firm D call. CDR3 length: 11 amino acids. The V end lost 7 bases, the J end lost 2 bases, and 6 bases lay between the germline ends. Looked up from germline, CDR1 is LNHDA and CDR2 is SQIVND (reference sequence). CDR3 in amino acids: CASTVTYEQYF. In nucleotides, the CDR3 is TGTGCCAGTACCGTAACCTACGAGCAGTACTTC.

The chain carries TRBV19 and TRBJ1-4, with D tentatively TRBD1 (6 bases). V lost 5 bases and J lost 4, with 14 bases in between. The CDR3 contains 15 residues. Germline lookup yields CDR1 LNHDA and CDR2 SQIVND (reference sequence). The CDR3 DNA is TGTGCCAGTAGTTTCAGGACAGCCGGTAATGAAAAACTGTTTTTT. Translating it yields CASSFRTAGNEKLFF.

This clone was detected only once. The chain combines TRBV14 with TRBJ1-2; D is uncertain. The CDR3 loop spans 15 amino acids. CDR1 and CDR2 (germline): SGHDN, FVKESK. Trimming stripped 0 bases from V and 0 bases from J, with 8 bases between. The CDR3 DNA is TGTGCCAGCAGCCAAGATAGAAACTCTAACTATGGCTACACCTTC. Translation: CASSQDRNSNYGYTF.

The CDR3 region has the DNA TGTGCCAGCAGCTTGGCCCGGCAGGGACCTAGCTCCTACGAGCAGTACTTC. Translating it yields CASSLARQGPSSYEQYF. The V and J genes are TRBV5-4 and TRBJ2-7, with D possibly being TRBD1 or TRBD2 (5 bases each). The germline V and J ends were trimmed by 0 bases and 0 bases, with 16 bases remaining between them. This CDR3 region has 17 residues. The germline CDR1 and CDR2 sequences are SGHNT and YYREEE (reference sequence).

The V call is TRBV7-2, the J call TRBJ2-2, with TRBD1 matching 7 bases. Looked up from germline, CDR1 is SGHTA and CDR2 is FQGNSA. With V trimmed by 7 bases and J by 7 bases, 12 bases remained unmatched. The CDR3 is made up of 15 amino acids. The CDR3 sequence: CASKLGQAEFGELFF. CDR3 nucleotide sequence: TGTGCCAGCAAATTAGGACAGGCAGAATTCGGGGAGCTGTTTTTT.

Of note for this clone: A read error likely explains this, since a far larger clone differs by one base. Other nucleotide sequences in the sample specify the same CDR3. The V gene is TRBV19, the J gene TRBJ2-2; D gene ambiguous. The CDR3 is 16 residues long. Between the trimmed V and J ends, which lost 3 bases and 1 base, there was a span of 12 bases. Germline CDR1 and CDR2: LNHDA and SQIVND (reference sequence). The CDR3 DNA reads TGTGCCAGTAGTATCGAGAGGCTTCTGAACACCGGGGAGCTGTTTTTT. Translated: CASSIERLLNTGELFF. The variable domain in full, completed from reference TRBV19 and TRBJ2-2, reads DGGITQSPKYLFRKEGQNVTLSCEQNLNHDAMYWYRQDPGQGLRLIYYSQIVNDFQKGDIAEGYSVSREKKESFPLTVTSAQKNPTAFYLCASSIERLLNTGELFFGEGSRLTVL.

This clone was seen ten or more times. At the DNA level, this CDR3 is encoded by other sequences in the same sample as well. The chain links TRBV9 to TRBJ2-1; 13 bases fit TRBD2. Losses at the gene ends were 4 bases for V and 0 bases for J; bases not matched to a gene: 10. The CDR3 has 19 amino acids. Germline V gene lookup returns CDR1 SGDLS and CDR2 YYNGEE. CDR3 sequence (DNA): TGTGCCAGCAGCCCAGGGACTAGCGGGATCCCTAGCTCCTACAATGAGCAGTTCTTC. As protein: CASSPGTSGIPSSYNEQFF. The whole variable domain, remainder taken from reference TRBV9 and TRBJ2-1, is DSGVTQTPKHLITATGQRVTLRCSPRSGDLSVYWYQQSLDQGLQFLIQYYNGEERAKGNILERFSAQQFPDLHSELNLSSLELGDSALYFCASSPGTSGIPSSYNEQFFGPGTRLTVL.

The chain recombines TRBV2 with TRBJ1-6; D is uncertain. The CDR3 is 15 amino acids. Looked up from germline, CDR1 is SNHLY and CDR2 is FYNNEI. V was shortened by 1 base and J by 8 bases, with 12 bases between the two germline ends. The CDR3 coding sequence is TGTGCCAGCAGTGAAGGGCCAAGTCGTTATTCACCCCTCCACTTT. Protein product: CASSEGPSRYSPLHF.

With regard to this clone: Sequence at one end of the junction differs from germline and may be a read error. This rearrangement joins TRBV6-1 to TRBJ2-7; D might be TRBD1 or TRBD2, each matching 6 bases. The length of the CDR3 is 15 residues. In germline, CDR1 is MNHNS, CDR2 SASEGT. The CDR3 coding sequence is TGTGCCAGCAGGCCCTTGCGGGACAAACTTTACGAGCAGCACTTC. This codes for CASRPLRDKLYEQHF.

This clone was seen a handful of times. The J gene is TRBJ2-1, the V gene TRBV11-1; TRBD2 agrees at 11 bases. The CDR3 extends over 16 amino acids. Germline V lookup: CDR1 SGHAT, CDR2 FQDESV (reference sequence). J gave up 11 bases and V 2 bases, and 11 bases lay outside the gene matches. CDR3 nucleotides: TGTGCCAGCAGCTTACCGGGACTAGCGGACCCTACCCAGCAGTTCTTC. Its translation is CASSLPGLADPTQQFF.

The J gene is TRBJ2-5, the V gene TRBV7-2; tentative D call: TRBD2 (5 bases). This CDR3 has 13 amino acids. In germline, CDR1 is SGHTA, CDR2 FQGNSA. With 5 bases removed from V and 4 bases from J, the gap between germline ends came to 11 bases. CDR3 protein: CASSSLAPETQYF. The CDR3, as DNA: TGTGCCAGCAGCAGCTTAGCGCCAGAGACCCAGTACTTC.

This chain connects TRBV30 to TRBJ2-3; maybe TRBD1 (6 bases). Per germline, CDR1 GTSNPN and CDR2 SVGIG (reference sequence). Trimming shortened V by 2 bases and J by 8 bases, and 17 bases separated the two germline ends. The CDR3 is made up of 14 amino acids. DNA of the CDR3: TGTGCCTGGAGTACCAGGGGATCAGGTTTTACGCAGTATTTT. Residues: CAWSTRGSGFTQYF. The full variable domain, completed using reference TRBV30 and TRBJ2-3, is SQTIHQWPATLVQPVGSPLSLECTVEGTSNPNLYWYRQAAGRGLQLLFYSVGIGQISSEVPQNLSASRPQDRQFILSSKKLLLSDSGFYLCAWSTRGSGFTQYFGPGTRLTVL.

The chain recombines TRBV7-2 with TRBJ2-7; 7 bases agree with TRBD2. CDR3 length equals 15 residues. Trimming at V came to 1 base and at J to 3 bases, leaving 6 bases not matched to a gene. Germline lookup yields CDR1 SGHTA and CDR2 FQGNSA. The CDR3 region is CASSLVGGGSYEQYF. The CDR3 DNA follows: TGTGCCAGCAGCTTAGTAGGCGGGGGTAGCTACGAGCAGTACTTC.